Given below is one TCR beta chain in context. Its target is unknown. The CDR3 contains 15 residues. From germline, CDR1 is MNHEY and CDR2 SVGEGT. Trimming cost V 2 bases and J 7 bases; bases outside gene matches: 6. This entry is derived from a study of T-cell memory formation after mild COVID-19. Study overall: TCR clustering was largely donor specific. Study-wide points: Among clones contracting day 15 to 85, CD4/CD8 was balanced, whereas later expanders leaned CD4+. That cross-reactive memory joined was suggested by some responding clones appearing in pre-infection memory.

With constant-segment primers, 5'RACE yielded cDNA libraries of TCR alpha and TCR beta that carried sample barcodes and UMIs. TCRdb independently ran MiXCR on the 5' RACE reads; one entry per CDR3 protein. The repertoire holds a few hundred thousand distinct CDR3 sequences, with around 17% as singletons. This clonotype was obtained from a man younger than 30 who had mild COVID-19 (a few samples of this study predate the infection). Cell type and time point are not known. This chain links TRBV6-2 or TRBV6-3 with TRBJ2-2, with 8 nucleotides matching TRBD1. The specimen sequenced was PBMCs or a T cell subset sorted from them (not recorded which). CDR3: CASSYPGQVHGELFF. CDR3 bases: TGTGCCAGCAGTTACCCGGGACAGGTTCACGGGGAGCTGTTTTTT.